This T cell receptor (beta chain) was obtained from a study of T cell responses to AZD1222 COVID-19 vaccine. Timing groups of about 4 and about 12 weeks for second doses were pooled. Whole-study results and caveats: A mostly white British donor set with more females was recruited, and clonal diversity was possibly underestimated. Of the AZD1222 recipients, only five or six were seropositive at baseline. Repertoires were sampled only after the peak T cell response.

This table comes from immunoSEQ multiplex PCR, and its TCRdb copy is limited to in-frame clones, with some not included. The table has approximately 75,000 clones, 90% seen once. A remark on this clone: Its antigen is not known.

This CDR3 region has 15 residues. The V and J ends lost 3 bases and 1 base respectively, with 12 bases between them. Germline CDR1 is KGHSH and CDR2 is LQKENI. The receptor was derived from an adult who received the AZD1222 COVID-19 vaccine. Material: peripheral blood, obtained 28 days after the second AZD1222 dose. The chain employs TRBV18 and TRBJ1-1; no definite D call. CDR3 in amino acids: CASSPLSGANTEAFF. The CDR3 nucleotides are TGTGCCAGCTCACCTCTATCCGGAGCGAACACTGAAGCTTTCTTT.